This T cell receptor beta chain emerged from a study of T cell repertoires in cytomegalovirus infection. In the study overall: Recently identified HLA-C-restricted CMV epitopes were among the peptides used.

Germline V CDR1 and CDR2: MDHEN, SYDVKM. V lost 3 bases to trimming and J lost 5 bases, with 15 bases between them. The CDR3 is 15 residues long. TCRdb processed the reads anew with MiXCR; each CDR3 protein has one entry. The data contain some 920,000 distinct CDR3 sequences, under 40% of them singletons. With respect to this clonotype: Its antigen is not identified.

This chain uses TRBV28 with TRBJ2-3, with TRBD2 as a possible D gene (5 bases). The receptor comes from a human donor in good health (CMV status not recorded). Some clones in this sample may be carry-over from other donors' samples. The sequences come from cultured CD8+ T cells from PBMCs, collected from culture after CMV antigen stimulation. Here the CDR3 DNA reads TGTGCCAGCAGTTTTGGCTTCTCGGGAAGAGATACGCAGTATTTT. Encoded protein: CASSFGFSGRDTQYF.